Below are 20 T cell receptor beta chains sequenced from a single sample in a study of blood T cell repertoires in COVID-19. The assay was immunoSEQ multiplex PCR, and TCRdb's table has in-frame clones only and misses some. The sample has roughly 77,000 clones; roughly 90% are singletons. Sample: peripheral blood. These receptors were obtained from a man aged 50 to 60 with active COVID-19.

The chain links TRBV12-5 to TRBJ1-4; possible D gene TRBD1, 6 bases. Germline V lookup: CDR1 LGHNT, CDR2 FRNRAP. Between the trimmed V and J ends, which lost 5 bases and 16 bases, there was a span of 23 bases. The CDR3 is 14 residues long. CDR3 coding DNA: TGTGCTAGTGGTCTCGAGGGGGTACTCCCCTACCCGTTTTTT. It encodes CASGLEGVLPYPFF.

V gene TRBV5-4 combines with J gene TRBJ1-1; D gene uncertain. The CDR3 contains 14 residues. V was pared by 4 bases and J by 0 bases, with 10 bases between. CDR1 is SGHNT, CDR2 YYREEE, per germline (reference sequence). The CDR3 sequence: CASSPGRLNTEAFF. The CDR3 DNA is TGTGCCAGCAGCCCCGGGAGGTTGAACACTGAAGCTTTCTTT.

The V and J genes are TRBV30 and TRBJ1-6; D uncertain. This CDR3 spans 15 amino acids. With 7 bases removed from V and 0 bases from J, the gap between germline ends came to 13 bases. Germline CDR1 and CDR2: GTSNPN and SVGIG (reference sequence). CDR3 DNA: TGTGCCTCCCGGACGGGGAGCTCCTATAATTCACCCCTCCACTTT. Its translation is CASRTGSSYNSPLHF.

The V gene is TRBV27, the J gene TRBJ1-6, with 8 bases that match TRBD1. Germline CDR1 MNHEY, CDR2 SMNVEV (reference sequence). The CDR3 runs 16 residues. V lost 3 bases and J lost 7; bases outside the gene matches: 8. CDR3 residues: CASSFGTGGMNSPLHF. The CDR3 bases are TGTGCCAGCAGTTTCGGTACAGGGGGTATGAATTCACCCCTCCACTTT.

This sequence joins TRBV6-2 or TRBV6-3 and TRBJ2-1, with TRBD2 matching 10 bases. J was trimmed by 6 bases and V by 3 bases; bases with no gene match: 5. The CDR3 totals 15 residues. Germline V lookup: CDR1 MNHEY, CDR2 SVGEGT. CDR3 coding DNA: TGTGCCAGCAGTTATAGCGGGGGGATGAGCAATGAGCAGTTCTTC. It translates to CASSYSGGMSNEQFF.

This chain joins TRBV6-5 and TRBJ2-2; D is perhaps TRBD1 (5 bases). In germline, CDR1 is MNHEY, CDR2 SVGAGI. The CDR3 is 10 amino acids. Trimming took 6 bases from V and 11 from J, leaving 7 bases between them. In DNA, the CDR3 is TGTGCCAGCAGCAGGGTAGAGCTGTTTTTT. Translation gives CASSRVELFF.

This chain connects TRBV6-5 to TRBJ1-4, with a weak D call TRBD1 (5 bases). This CDR3 spans 16 amino acids. From germline, CDR1 is MNHEY and CDR2 SVGAGI. V was shortened by 4 bases and J by 4 bases, with 16 bases between the two germline ends. As DNA, the CDR3 is TGTGCCAGCAGTTCCTCCCGGGGGGAGGGTAATGAAAAACTGTTTTTT. This encodes CASSSSRGEGNEKLFF.

This chain links TRBV18 with TRBJ1-1; 10 bases agree with TRBD1. Germline V CDR1 and CDR2: KGHSH, LQKENI. Trimming removed 1 base from V and 4 bases from J; junction bases left unmatched: 3. The CDR3 runs to 15 residues. The CDR3 nucleotides are TGTGCCAGCTCACCACTCGGACAGGGGGGCACTGAAGCTTTCTTT. It codes for CASSPLGQGGTEAFF.

CDR3 protein: CASSQDFGGTEAFF. CDR3 in DNA: TGCGCCAGCAGCCAAGATTTTGGCGGGACTGAAGCTTTCTTT. The chain carries TRBV4-3 and TRBJ1-1; the D is unclear. The CDR3 has 14 amino acids. Germline-derived CDR1 and CDR2 are LGHNA and YSLEER. The germline V and J ends were trimmed by 0 bases and 5 bases, with 10 bases remaining between them.

The chain combines TRBV5-6 with TRBJ2-1; 10 nucleotides line up with TRBD2. The CDR3 sequence is 14 residues long. The germline V gene encodes CDR1 SGHDT and CDR2 YYEEEE. With 1 base clipped from V and 9 bases from J, the junction kept 4 bases outside the gene matches. CDR3 sequence: CASSLLAGVGEQFF. The CDR3 nucleotides are TGTGCCAGCAGCTTGCTAGCGGGAGTCGGTGAGCAGTTCTTC.

The gene calls are TRBV2 and TRBJ2-5; 7 positions agree with TRBD1. The CDR3 contains 13 residues. CDR1 is SNHLY and CDR2 is FYNNEI in the germline V gene. J lost 3 bases, V lost 6 bases, and 4 bases had no gene match. Here the CDR3 reads CASRAGTEETQYF. The CDR3, as DNA: TGTGCCAGCAGAGCCGGGACAGAAGAGACCCAGTACTTC.

The CDR3 DNA follows: TGTGCCAGCACCAATCTAGCGGGAGTTGAGCAGTACTTC. Amino acids: CASTNLAGVEQYF. This sequence joins TRBV11-2 and TRBJ2-7; 10 nucleotides align to TRBD2. V lost 7 bases to trimming and J lost 7 bases; unmatched junction nucleotides: 7. Germline V gene sequence: CDR1 SGHAT, CDR2 FQNNGV. The CDR3 is 13 amino acids.

V usage is TRBV5-8 and J usage is TRBJ2-3; TRBD2 matches at 13 bases. The CDR3 sequence is 18 residues long. V shed 4 bases and J 2 bases; nucleotides not matched to a gene: 10. CDR1 and CDR2 from the germline V gene are SGHTS and YDEGEE. The CDR3 spells CASSPGTSGIQFTDTQYF. CDR3 sequence (DNA): TGTGCCAGCAGCCCCGGGACTAGCGGGATCCAATTCACAGATACGCAGTATTTT.

The V gene is TRBV5-1, the J gene TRBJ2-3, with 8 bases fitting TRBD2. The CDR3 loop spans 15 amino acids. J was trimmed by 0 bases and V by 5 bases; bases with no gene match: 5. Germline V gene sequence: CDR1 SGHRS, CDR2 YFSETQ. Here the CDR3 reads CASRKLAASTDTQYF. The CDR3 region has the DNA TGCGCCAGCAGGAAACTAGCGGCAAGCACAGATACGCAGTATTTT. The full variable domain, in which reference TRBV5-1 and TRBJ2-3 provide the parts outside the CDR3, is KAGVTQTPRYLIKTRGQQVTLSCSPISGHRSVSWYQQTPGQGLQFLFEYFSETQRNKGNFPGRFSGRQFSNSRSEMNVSTLELGDSALYLCASRKLAASTDTQYFGPGTRLTVL.

The chain carries TRBV2 and TRBJ2-3, with 12 bases aligning to TRBD2. Germline V gene data show CDR1 as SNHLY and CDR2 as FYNNEI. The junction had 5 bases not matched to a gene; V was cut back by 5 bases and J by 2 bases. CDR3 length: 16 amino acids. The chain's CDR3 is CASSRRTSGVTDTQYF. The CDR3 coding sequence is TGTGCCAGCAGTCGAAGGACTAGCGGGGTCACAGATACGCAGTATTTT.

The chain uses TRBV19 and TRBJ2-3; perhaps TRBD2 as D (5 bases). The CDR3 loop spans 13 amino acids. Germline values: CDR1 LNHDA, CDR2 SQIVND (reference sequence). V lost 11 bases, J lost 5 bases, and 17 bases lay in between. CDR3 sequence: CALSPRVGDTQYF. The CDR3 DNA reads TGTGCCCTTAGCCCGAGGGTGGGAGATACGCAGTATTTT.

The chain has TRBV28 and TRBJ2-2, with a possible D match to TRBD1 (5 bases). Trimming removed 5 bases from V and 6 bases from J, with 10 bases in between. The CDR3 contains 13 residues. Germline V gene sequence: CDR1 MDHEN, CDR2 SYDVKM. DNA for the CDR3: TGTGCCAGCAGTAGGGGTTGGGCCGGGGAGCTGTTTTTT. Amino acids: CASSRGWAGELFF.

The V and J genes are TRBV6-5 and TRBJ2-7; the D gene is possibly TRBD2 (6 bases). This CDR3 region has 15 residues. Trimming stripped 6 bases from V and 5 bases from J, with 20 bases between. Germline CDR1 MNHEY, CDR2 SVGAGI. The CDR3 DNA reads TGTGCCAGCAGCGAGGGGTGGCGGCGCGGGAACGAGCAGTACTTC. Amino acid sequence: CASSEGWRRGNEQYF.

V is TRBV6-5 and J is TRBJ1-6, with D unclear. V gave up 11 bases and J gave up 7 bases, with 12 bases separating them. There are 12 residues in the CDR3. Germline V lookup: CDR1 MNHEY, CDR2 SVGAGI. CDR3 sequence: CAVASGNSPLHF. Here the CDR3 DNA reads TGTGCCGTAGCCTCCGGGAATTCACCCCTCCACTTT.

The V and J genes are TRBV6-5 and TRBJ2-7; D might be TRBD1 (6 bases). The CDR3 runs to 14 residues. Germline CDR1 MNHEY, CDR2 SVGAGI. The ends were cut back, 6 bases at V and 0 bases at J, with 12 bases in the middle. The CDR3 spells CASSPGHRSYEQYF. DNA of the CDR3: TGTGCCAGCAGCCCGGGACATCGCTCCTACGAGCAGTACTTC.